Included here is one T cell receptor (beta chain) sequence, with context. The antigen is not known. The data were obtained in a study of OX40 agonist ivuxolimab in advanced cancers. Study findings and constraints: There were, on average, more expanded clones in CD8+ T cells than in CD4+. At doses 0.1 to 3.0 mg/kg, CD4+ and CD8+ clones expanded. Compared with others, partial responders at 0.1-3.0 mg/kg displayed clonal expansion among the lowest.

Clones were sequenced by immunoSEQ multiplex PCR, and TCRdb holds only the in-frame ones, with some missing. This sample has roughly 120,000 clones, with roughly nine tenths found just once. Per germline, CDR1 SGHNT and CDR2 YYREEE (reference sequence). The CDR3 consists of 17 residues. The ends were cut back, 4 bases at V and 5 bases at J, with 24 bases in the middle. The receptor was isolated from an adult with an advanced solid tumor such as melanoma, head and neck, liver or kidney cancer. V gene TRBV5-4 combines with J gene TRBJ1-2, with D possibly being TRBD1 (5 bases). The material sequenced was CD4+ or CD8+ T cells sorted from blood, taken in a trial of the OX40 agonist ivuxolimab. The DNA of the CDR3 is TGTGCCAGCAGCCATGATTCCCATAGGGAATCAGGGTATGGCTACACCTTC. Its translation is CASSHDSHRESGYGYTF. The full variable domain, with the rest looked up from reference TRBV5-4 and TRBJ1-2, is ETGVTQSPTHLIKTRGQQVTLRCSSQSGHNTVSWYQQALGQGPQFIFQYYREEENGRGNFPPRFSGLQFPNYSSELNVNALELDDSALYLCASSHDSHRESGYGYTFGSGTRLTVV.